This T cell receptor beta chain stems from a study of T cells after yellow fever vaccination. Whole-study findings and limits: Post-booster reappearance was seen for most primary-vaccination clones (around 96% CD4, around 91% CD8).

Trimming left V 4 bases short and J 2 bases short, with 18 bases between. This CDR3 is 17 amino acids long. Germline-derived CDR1 and CDR2 are SGHTA and FQGNSA. This clonotype was recorded at least ten times. Its antigen is as yet unknown. From the 5' RACE reads, TCRdb called clonotypes with MiXCR, one entry per CDR3 protein. The sample consists of hundreds of thousands of distinct CDR3 sequences, roughly an eighth of them appearing once. This sample comprised PBMCs, obtained on the day of the yellow fever booster vaccination. This sequence originates from a man under 40 who received the YFV17D yellow fever vaccine. The chain uses TRBV7-2 and TRBJ1-5; the D gene is possibly TRBD1 (6 bases). CDR3 DNA sequence: TGTGCCAGCAGCTCAGGGGAGACACCCAGGGGCAATCAGCCCCAGCATTTT. The encoded protein is CASSSGETPRGNQPQHF. Supplemented by reference TRBV7-2 and TRBJ1-5, the full variable domain reads GAGVSQSPSNKVTEKGKDVELRCDPISGHTALYWYRQSLGQGLEFLIYFQGNSAPDKSGLPSDRFSAERTGGSVSTLTIQRTQQEDSAVYLCASSSGETPRGNQPQHFGDGTRLSIL.